This entry lists 23 T cell receptor beta chains sequenced from one sample in a study of regulatory T cells in long-lasting Graves disease (dated by TCRdb to the early 2020s). The intended sense of this specimen's time point label: newly diagnosed GD, antithyroid drugs for less than 3 months. For both TCR sequencing and RNA sequencing, RNA was extracted from PBMCs using TRIzol. The library was generated by multiplex PCR. Sequencer: Illumina HiSeq 4000. iRepertoire HTBI primers and Arm-PCR amplification of CDR3 regions were used to construct TCR beta libraries. Using fastp trimming at Q25 and MiXCR clonotype assembly, TCRdb reanalyzed the public sequencing data and kept in-frame beta chains. Rows are unified per CDR3 protein, each entry keeping the most common DNA and genes. The sample table lists 500,000 or so distinct CDR3 sequences, about 15% of them with a count of one. Together, the top ten hold about 25% of the sample.

The same data also went into a second study, on T cells in Graves' hyperthyroidism and ophthalmopathy.

Here the sequenced sample was peripheral blood mononuclear cells (PBMCs), taken at new diagnosis, from a patient treated with antithyroid drugs. The source is a woman aged 40-60 years with Graves disease. Donor details come from another sample of the same person, matched by shared clones.

This sequence joins TRBV4-2 and TRBJ1-3; D gene uncertain. Trimming pared 3 bases from V and 1 base from J, leaving 10 bases between. This CDR3 has 15 residues. CDR1 and CDR2 from the germline V gene are LGHNA and YNFKEQ. For the CDR3, the DNA is TGTGCCAGCAGCCATGCCGGGTCGTCTGGAAACACCATATATTTT. This codes for CASSHAGSSGNTIYF.

This clonotype occurred a few times. The chain employs TRBV9 and TRBJ1-2; D is unresolved. V was cut by 0 bases and J by 2 bases, with 11 bases left in between. Germline assignment: CDR1 SGDLS and CDR2 YYNGEE. This CDR3 is 15 amino acids long. The CDR3, as DNA: TGTGCCAGCAGCGTAGGGGTGGAGGTGAACTATGGCTACACCTTC. It specifies CASSVGVEVNYGYTF.

This clonotype was seen repeatedly, ten times or more. This sequence joins TRBV18 and TRBJ2-2; 7 nucleotides align to TRBD1. CDR3 length: 15 residues. CDR1 and CDR2 (germline): KGHSH, LQKENI. J gave up 3 bases and V 2 bases, and 3 bases lay outside the gene matches. The CDR3 coding sequence is TGTGCCAGCTCACCAAGGGACAGATACACCGGGGAGCTGTTTTTT. This translates into CASSPRDRYTGELFF.

In its sample, this clonotype was seen many times. The chain links TRBV19 to TRBJ1-5; 11 nucleotides align to TRBD1. Trimming cost V 6 bases and J 7 bases; bases outside gene matches: 5. The germline gives CDR1 LNHDA, CDR2 SQIVND (reference sequence). The CDR3 totals 14 residues. CDR3 nucleotide sequence: TGTGCCAGTAGGGACAGGGGGCGCAGGCAGCCCCAGCATTTT. Its protein is CASRDRGRRQPQHF. Full variable domain (rest looked up from reference TRBV19 and TRBJ1-5): DGGITQSPKYLFRKEGQNVTLSCEQNLNHDAMYWYRQDPGQGLRLIYYSQIVNDFQKGDIAEGYSVSREKKESFPLTVTSAQKNPTAFYLCASRDRGRRQPQHFGDGTRLSIL.

V usage is TRBV7-9 and J usage is TRBJ1-2; tentative D call: TRBD1 (5 bases). Germline-derived CDR1 and CDR2 are SEHNR and FQNEAQ (reference sequence). The CDR3 has 14 amino acids. Trimming took 2 bases from V and 6 from J, leaving 13 bases between them. CDR3 bases: TGTGCCAGCAGCTTATCCGGGGCAGTCGATGGCTACACCTTC. Encoded protein: CASSLSGAVDGYTF. The complete variable domain, with remaining parts taken from reference TRBV7-9 and TRBJ1-2, reads DTGVSQNPRHKITKRGQNVTFRCDPISEHNRLYWYRQTLGQGPEFLTYFQNEAQLEKSRLLSDRFSAERPKGSFSTLEIQRTEQGDSAMYLCASSLSGAVDGYTFGSGTRLTVV.

Only a few counts were recorded for this clonotype. V and J are TRBV12-5 and TRBJ1-5; D is undetermined. CDR1 is LGHNT and CDR2 is FRNRAP in the germline V gene. The ends were cut back, 1 base at V and 3 bases at J, with 7 bases in the middle. The CDR3 extends over 14 amino acids. The CDR3 bases are TGTGCTAGTGGTTTGGGCGGGGACAATCAGCCCCAGCATTTT. Its translation is CASGLGGDNQPQHF.

This clonotype occurred a few times. The chain links TRBV6-9 to TRBJ2-7; D is unresolved. This CDR3 spans 17 amino acids. CDR1 is MNHGY and CDR2 is SVAAGI in the germline V gene. Trimming left V 3 bases short and J 2 bases short, with 20 bases between. The CDR3 sequence is CASSYQLRTDPPYEQYF. The CDR3 DNA reads as TGTGCCAGCAGTTACCAACTCAGAACTGACCCGCCCTACGAGCAGTACTTC.

This clonotype appeared many times. The chain uses TRBV5-1 and TRBJ2-3; TRBD2 is a possible D gene (5 bases). Germline V gene sequence: CDR1 SGHRS, CDR2 YFSETQ. This CDR3 is built from 12 residues. Trimming stripped 3 bases from V and 5 bases from J, with 7 bases between. CDR3: CASSSEGDTQYF. CDR3 coding DNA: TGCGCCAGCAGCTCCGAGGGAGATACGCAGTATTTT.

There are many counts of this clonotype. The CDR3 DNA reads as TGTGCCAGCACGAGGGGCCCACTCTCCTATAATTCACCCCTCCACTTT. Encoded protein: CASTRGPLSYNSPLHF. The chain links TRBV28 to TRBJ1-6; TRBD1 is a possible D gene (5 bases). This CDR3 has 16 amino acids. Germline V CDR1 and CDR2: MDHEN, SYDVKM. V lost 7 bases and J 0 bases, leaving 13 bases between the germline ends. The full variable domain, with the rest looked up from reference TRBV28 and TRBJ1-6, is DVKVTQSSRYLVKRTGEKVFLECVQDMDHENMFWYRQDPGLGLRLIYFSYDVKMKEKGDIPEGYSVSREKKERFSLILESASTNQTSMYLCASTRGPLSYNSPLHFGNGTRLTVT.

The rearrangement links TRBV7-2 to TRBJ1-4, with D maybe TRBD1 (5 bases). Trimming stripped 1 base from V and 13 bases from J, with 16 bases between. This CDR3 has 14 amino acids. Germline V gene data show CDR1 as SGHTA and CDR2 as FQGNSA. CDR3: CASSLGQSTGGLFF. The CDR3 nucleotides read TGTGCCAGCAGCTTAGGACAGTCCACAGGCGGACTGTTTTTT.

This clonotype was observed at least ten times. The rearrangement joins TRBV18 to TRBJ1-5; weak D call: TRBD1 (5 bases). The ends were cut back, 3 bases at V and 8 bases at J, with 11 bases in the middle. CDR3 size: 13 residues. The V gene's germline CDR1 is KGHSH and CDR2 LQKENI. CDR3 nucleotide sequence: TGTGCCAGCTCACCTGGGGGATCGGAGCCCCAGCATTTT. Protein sequence: CASSPGGSEPQHF.

This clonotype showed up many times. The chain joins TRBV20-1 to TRBJ1-4; the D is unclear. Trimming removed 3 bases from V and 8 bases from J, with 13 bases in between. From germline, CDR1 is DFQATT and CDR2 SNEGSKA (reference sequence). CDR3 length equals 13 residues. CDR3 in amino acids: CSASPGVREKLFF. CDR3 nucleotide sequence: TGCAGTGCTAGTCCCGGGGTTAGAGAAAAACTGTTTTTT.

At least ten counts were recorded for this clonotype. This rearrangement joins TRBV2 to TRBJ2-1; possible D gene TRBD2, 5 bases. Trimming stripped 10 bases from V and 0 bases from J, with 13 bases between. The CDR3 loop spans 14 amino acids. In germline, CDR1 is SNHLY, CDR2 FYNNEI. In nucleotides, the CDR3 is TGTGCCATTCAGGAGGCCAGCTCCTACAATGAGCAGTTCTTC. Its translation is CAIQEASSYNEQFF.

Details on this clonotype: A far larger clone is just one base off, so this is likely a read error. The V call is TRBV11-2, the J call TRBJ2-7; TRBD1 aligns across 9 bases. Germline loops: CDR1 SGHAT, CDR2 FQNNGV. This CDR3 contains 16 residues. The ends lost 5 bases at V and 2 bases at J; junction bases unmatched: 10. This chain's CDR3 is CASSGTGRSRTYEQYF. The CDR3 DNA reads TGTGCCAGCAGCGGGACAGGGAGGTCGAGGACCTACGAGCAGTACTTC.

This clonotype was detected a few times. The chain couples TRBV7-2 to TRBJ2-3; 13 nucleotides line up with TRBD2. The CDR3 runs 16 residues. The ends lost 1 base at V and 5 bases at J; junction bases unmatched: 3. Germline CDR1 and CDR2: SGHTA and FQGNSA. For the CDR3, the DNA is TGTGCCAGCAGCTTAGGACTAGCGGGGGGCCGAGATACGCAGTATTTT. Translated, it gives CASSLGLAGGRDTQYF.

The count of this clonotype is one. This chain connects TRBV7-9 to TRBJ1-6; D gene unclear. Per the germline V gene, CDR1 is SEHNR and CDR2 is FQNEAQ (reference sequence). The CDR3 is made up of 16 amino acids. V lost 5 bases to trimming and J lost 10 bases, with 21 bases between them. Here the CDR3 reads CASSPKGTLGDSPLHF. The CDR3 region has the DNA TGTGCCAGCAGCCCCAAGGGCACGTTGGGAGACTCACCCCTCCACTTT.

Concerning this clonotype itself: It may be a read error: a sequence one base away is much more abundant. V usage is TRBV10-3 and J usage is TRBJ1-1; D gene unclear. Germline V lookup: CDR1 ENHRY, CDR2 SYGVKD. The CDR3 has 15 amino acids. CDR3 region: CAISDPGEPNTEALF. DNA of the CDR3: TGTGCCATCAGTGACCCGGGAGAACCGAACACTGAAGCTCTCTTT.

The sample holds many counts of this clonotype. This chain links TRBV2 with TRBJ1-2, with 8 bases that match TRBD1. The V segment lost 7 bases and the J segment 0 bases; nucleotides outside the gene matches: 4. From germline, CDR1 is SNHLY and CDR2 FYNNEI. The CDR3 covers 14 residues. The CDR3 sequence is CASTRQGTNYGYTF. In nucleotides, the CDR3 is TGTGCCAGCACCCGACAGGGGACTAACTATGGCTACACCTTC. The entire variable domain, with the rest obtained from reference TRBV2 and TRBJ1-2, is as follows: EPEVTQTPSHQVTQMGQEVILRCVPISNHLYFYWYRQILGQKVEFLVSFYNNEISEKSEIFDDQFSVERPDGSNFTLKIRSTKLEDSAMYFCASTRQGTNYGYTFGSGTRLTVV.

V usage is TRBV28 and J usage is TRBJ2-2, with D possibly matching TRBD2 (7 bases). The germline V and J ends were trimmed by 8 bases and 4 bases, with 20 bases remaining between them. The CDR3 is 16 amino acids. In germline, CDR1 is MDHEN, CDR2 SYDVKM. For the CDR3, the DNA is TGTGCCAGCGGCCTCATCTGGGCGGGGGCCACCGGGGAGCTGTTTTTT. The encoded protein is CASGLIWAGATGELFF.

The chain has TRBV4-1 and TRBJ1-5; 8 nucleotides match TRBD1. CDR1 and CDR2 from the germline V gene are MGHRA and YSYEKL. The CDR3 has 17 residues. J gave up 3 bases and V 5 bases, and 12 bases lay outside the gene matches. The CDR3 region has the DNA TGCGCCAGCAGCTTTGGACAGGGTGGAGGGGACAATCAGCCCCAGCATTTT. Amino acid sequence: CASSFGQGGGDNQPQHF.

The chain links TRBV6-1 to TRBJ2-7; TRBD1 or TRBD2 may be the D gene (6 bases each). Trimming cost V 6 bases and J 0 bases, with 15 bases left between them. The CDR3 totals 15 residues. The germline gives CDR1 MNHNS, CDR2 SASEGT. The CDR3 protein is CASSLLSGASYEQYF. In DNA, the CDR3 is TGTGCCAGCAGCCTACTCTCGGGGGCCTCCTACGAGCAGTACTTC.

This sequence joins TRBV20-1 and TRBJ1-2; D is ambiguous. Deletions cut 0 bases from V and 1 base from J, with 6 bases between. The CDR3 is made up of 13 amino acids. Germline CDR1 is DFQATT and CDR2 is SNEGSKA (reference sequence). Here the CDR3 DNA reads TGCAGTGCTAGAGAGTTTAATAACTATGGCTACACCTTC. Its translation is CSAREFNNYGYTF.

The chain combines TRBV7-9 with TRBJ2-7, with a tentative D call TRBD2 (8 bases). Germline loops: CDR1 SEHNR, CDR2 FQNEAQ (reference sequence). The V end lost 5 bases, the J end lost 1 base, and 15 bases lay between the germline ends. There are 15 residues in the CDR3. CDR3 sequence reads: CASSREGAHSYEQYF. CDR3 in DNA: TGTGCCAGCAGCCGGGAGGGGGCCCATTCCTACGAGCAGTACTTC.